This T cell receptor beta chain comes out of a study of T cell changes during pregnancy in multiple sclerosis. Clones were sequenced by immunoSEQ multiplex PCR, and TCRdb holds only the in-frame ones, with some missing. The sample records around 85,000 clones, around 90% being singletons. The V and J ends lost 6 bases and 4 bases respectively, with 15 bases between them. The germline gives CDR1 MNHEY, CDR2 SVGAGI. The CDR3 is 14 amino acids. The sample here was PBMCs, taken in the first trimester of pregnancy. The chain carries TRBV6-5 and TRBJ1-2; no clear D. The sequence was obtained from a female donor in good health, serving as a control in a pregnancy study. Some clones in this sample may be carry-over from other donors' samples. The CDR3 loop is CASSPAPSSYGYTF. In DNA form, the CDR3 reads TGTGCCAGCAGCCCTGCCCCGTCCAGCTATGGCTACACCTTC.